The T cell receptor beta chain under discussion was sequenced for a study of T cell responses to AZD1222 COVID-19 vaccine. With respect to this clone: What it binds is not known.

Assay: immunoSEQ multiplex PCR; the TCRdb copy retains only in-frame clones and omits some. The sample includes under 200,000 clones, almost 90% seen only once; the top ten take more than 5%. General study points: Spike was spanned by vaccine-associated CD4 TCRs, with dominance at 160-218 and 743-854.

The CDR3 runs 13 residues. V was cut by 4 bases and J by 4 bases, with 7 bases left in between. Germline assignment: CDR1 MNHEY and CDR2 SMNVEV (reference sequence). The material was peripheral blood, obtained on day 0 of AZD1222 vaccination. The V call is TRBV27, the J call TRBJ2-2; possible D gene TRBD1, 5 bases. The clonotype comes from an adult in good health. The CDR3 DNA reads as TGTGCCAGCAGTTCTAGGGGCACCGGGGAGCTGTTTTTT. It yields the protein CASSSRGTGELFF.